Below, 11 T cell receptor beta chains from the same sample are listed, as sequenced in a study of blood T cells in healthy people across ages. Alongside a J-beta primer mix, a sample-barcoded 5' primer served in a second PCR lasting roughly 7 to 12 cycles. TCRdb re-analysed the 5' RACE reads in MiXCR, keeping a single row per CDR3 protein. The table records about 1.5 million distinct CDR3 sequences, under 55% of them present only once. The sample comprised blood. The source of these receptors is a woman aged 18 to 35 in good health.

This clonotype is a singleton in its sample. An end of the junction does not agree with germline; a read error may underlie this. This sequence joins TRBV2 and TRBJ1-5; no clear D. From germline, CDR1 is SNHLY and CDR2 FYNNEI. The CDR3 is made up of 15 amino acids. Here the CDR3 reads CASSTRGISNQPQHF. DNA for the CDR3: TGCGCCAGCAGTACCCGGGGTATTAGCAATCAGCCCCAGCATTTT.

The chain couples TRBV20-1 to TRBJ2-4; 11 bases match TRBD1. Near its end, the DNA agrees better with TRBJ2-7, so the J call may be wrong. The CDR3 loop spans 18 amino acids. Per germline, CDR1 DFQATT and CDR2 SNEGSKA (reference sequence). CDR3 DNA sequence: TGCAGTGCGAACGGACAGGGGGCGGTAAATACTTTCTCCTACGAGCAGTACTTC. It encodes CSANGQGAVNTFSYEQYF.

This clonotype was seen ten or more times. This chain connects TRBV29-1 to TRBJ2-7; 8 bases are shared with TRBD1. This CDR3 region has 13 residues. J gave up 4 bases and V 6 bases, and 8 bases lay outside the gene matches. Germline CDR1 is SQVTM and CDR2 is ANQGSEA. In DNA form, the CDR3 reads TGCAGCGTCTCCGGGACAGGCGAGTACGAGCAGTACTTC. It codes for CSVSGTGEYEQYF.

The chain couples TRBV9 to TRBJ2-3; unclear D gene. The germline V and J ends were trimmed by 7 bases and 2 bases, with 17 bases remaining between them. The CDR3 runs 15 residues. CDR1 is SGDLS and CDR2 is YYNGEE in the germline V gene. The CDR3 here is CASLELSYDTDTQYF. DNA of the CDR3: TGTGCCAGCTTAGAATTAAGCTACGACACAGATACGCAGTATTTT. The complete variable domain, with remaining parts taken from reference TRBV9 and TRBJ2-3, reads DSGVTQTPKHLITATGQRVTLRCSPRSGDLSVYWYQQSLDQGLQFLIQYYNGEERAKGNILERFSAQQFPDLHSELNLSSLELGDSALYFCASLELSYDTDTQYFGPGTRLTVL.

The gene calls are TRBV11-2 and TRBJ2-3; TRBD2 aligns across 8 bases. CDR1 SGHAT and CDR2 FQNNGV come from the germline V gene. V was clipped by 5 bases and J by 5 bases; unmatched bases: 15. The CDR3 loop spans 17 amino acids. In DNA form, the CDR3 reads TGTGCCAGCAGCCTCGAGGTCGCGACTAGCGTAGGAGATACGCAGTATTTT. This encodes CASSLEVATSVGDTQYF.

This clonotype was counted between two and nine times. The chain joins TRBV27 to TRBJ2-7; tentatively, D is TRBD1 (5 bases). The germline CDR1 and CDR2 sequences are MNHEY and SMNVEV (reference sequence). Trimming pared 5 bases from V and 2 bases from J, leaving 13 bases between. This CDR3 has 14 residues. For the CDR3, the DNA is TGTGCCAGCAGTACTTCTGACAGTACCTACGAGCAGTACTTC. It yields the protein CASSTSDSTYEQYF.

In its sample, this clonotype was seen many times. This rearrangement joins TRBV12-3 or TRBV12-4 to TRBJ1-2, with D uncertain. V lost 5 bases, J lost 6 bases, and 16 bases lay in between. There are 14 residues in the CDR3. Here the CDR3 DNA reads TGTGCCAGCAGTCGTGTCATCGGGATAGATGGCTACACCTTC. Protein: CASSRVIGIDGYTF.

This clonotype was counted once. The chain employs TRBV27 and TRBJ1-1; D gene unclear. V lost 6 bases, J lost 5 bases, and 16 bases lay in between. This CDR3 region has 14 residues. CDR1 and CDR2 (germline): MNHEY, SMNVEV (reference sequence). Written as DNA, the CDR3 is TGTGCCAGCAGGGTATTAGGGTCCAAAACTGAAGCTTTCTTT. Amino acid sequence: CASRVLGSKTEAFF.

This chain uses TRBV4-3 with TRBJ2-1, with D unclear. In germline, CDR1 is LGHNA, CDR2 YSLEER. The CDR3 consists of 13 residues. With 7 bases removed from V and 7 bases from J, the gap between germline ends came to 14 bases. Written as DNA, the CDR3 is TGCGCCAGCAACCATACCACACAGAATGAGCAGTTCTTC. As protein: CASNHTTQNEQFF.

The CDR3 region is CASSNSGTSGGNEQFF. The CDR3 DNA reads as TGCGCCAGCAGCAACTCCGGGACTAGCGGGGGAAATGAGCAGTTCTTC. The V gene is TRBV5-1, the J gene TRBJ2-1; the match to TRBD2 covers 14 bases. V shed 4 bases and J 7 bases; nucleotides not matched to a gene: 7. CDR1 SGHRS and CDR2 YFSETQ come from the germline V gene. This CDR3 region has 16 residues.

This chain links TRBV7-3 with TRBJ2-5; D call uncertain. The closer fit of TRBJ2-7 to the DNA end suggests the J call may be wrong. Looked up from germline, CDR1 is SGHTA and CDR2 is FQGTGA. This CDR3 spans 13 amino acids. The CDR3 loop is CASRSGPSLEQYF. CDR3 bases: TGTGCCAGCAGGTCAGGTCCGTCTCTCGAGCAGTACTTC.